This T cell receptor (beta chain) is drawn from a study of blood T cell repertoires in COVID-19. Overall study: Italy, Spain and the United States were the sources of the convalescent and acute COVID-19 samples. Sources were T cells, B-cell-depleted T cells, or PBMCs; the material itself was cDNA or gDNA.

Germline V gives CDR1 LNHNV, CDR2 YYDKDF (reference sequence). This CDR3 region has 16 residues. J gave up 4 bases and V 1 base, and 9 bases lay outside the gene matches. Authors' analysis steps: Amplifying reference gene primers gave estimates of nucleated cell counts. The method was immunoSEQ multiplex PCR; TCRdb's version includes in-frame clones alone and lacks a portion of them. The V and J calls and clone size are taken from that table; D and trimming were inferred from the DNA. This table holds roughly 81,000 clones, over 80% found once. This receptor was identified in an older woman with acute or convalescent COVID-19. V usage is TRBV15 and J usage is TRBJ1-2; 7 positions match TRBD1. Sequenced sample: peripheral blood. The chain's CDR3 is CATSRAGSGQSYGYTF. The DNA for the CDR3 is TGTGCCACCAGCAGAGCCGGTTCGGGACAGTCCTATGGCTACACCTTC.